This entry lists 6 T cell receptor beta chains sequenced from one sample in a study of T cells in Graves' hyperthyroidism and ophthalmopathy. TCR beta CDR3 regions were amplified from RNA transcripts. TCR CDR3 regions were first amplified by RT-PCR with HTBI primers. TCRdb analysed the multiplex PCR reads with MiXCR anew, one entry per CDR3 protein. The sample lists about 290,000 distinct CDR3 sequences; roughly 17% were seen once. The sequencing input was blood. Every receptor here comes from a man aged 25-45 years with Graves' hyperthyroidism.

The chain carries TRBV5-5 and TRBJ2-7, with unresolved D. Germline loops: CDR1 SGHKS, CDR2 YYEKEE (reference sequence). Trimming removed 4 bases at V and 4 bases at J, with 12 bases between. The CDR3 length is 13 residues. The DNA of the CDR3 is TGTGCCAGCAGCGGAACTGACGGGTACGAGCAGTACTTC. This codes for CASSGTDGYEQYF.

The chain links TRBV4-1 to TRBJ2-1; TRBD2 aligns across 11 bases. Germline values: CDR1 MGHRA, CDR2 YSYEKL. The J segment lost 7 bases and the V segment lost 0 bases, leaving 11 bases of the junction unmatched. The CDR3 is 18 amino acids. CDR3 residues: CASSQDFISGRAWNEQFF. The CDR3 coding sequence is TGCGCCAGCAGCCAAGATTTTATTAGCGGGAGGGCCTGGAATGAGCAGTTCTTC.

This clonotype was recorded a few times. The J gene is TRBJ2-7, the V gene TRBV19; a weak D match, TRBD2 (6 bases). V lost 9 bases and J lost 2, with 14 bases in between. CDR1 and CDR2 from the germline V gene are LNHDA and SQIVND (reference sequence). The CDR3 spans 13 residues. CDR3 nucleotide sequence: TGTGCCAGCTCGGACTACGCCGCCTACGAGCAGTACTTC. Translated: CASSDYAAYEQYF.

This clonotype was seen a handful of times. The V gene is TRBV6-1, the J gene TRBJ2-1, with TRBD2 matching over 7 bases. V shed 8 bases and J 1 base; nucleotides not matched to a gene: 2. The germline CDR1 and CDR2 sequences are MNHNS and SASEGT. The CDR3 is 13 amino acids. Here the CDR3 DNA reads TGTGCCAGCGCAGCGGGGTCCTACAATGAGCAGTTCTTC. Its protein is CASAAGSYNEQFF.

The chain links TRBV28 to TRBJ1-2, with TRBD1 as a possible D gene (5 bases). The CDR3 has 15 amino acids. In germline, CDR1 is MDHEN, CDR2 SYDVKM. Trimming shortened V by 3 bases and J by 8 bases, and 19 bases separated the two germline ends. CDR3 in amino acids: CASSFSGWGVRGYTF. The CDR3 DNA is TGTGCCAGCAGTTTCTCCGGTTGGGGGGTACGGGGCTACACCTTC.

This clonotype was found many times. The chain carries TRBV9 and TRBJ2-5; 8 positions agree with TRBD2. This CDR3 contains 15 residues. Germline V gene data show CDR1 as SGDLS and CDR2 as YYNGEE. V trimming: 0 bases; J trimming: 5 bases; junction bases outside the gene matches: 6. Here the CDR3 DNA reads TGTGCCAGCAGCGTAGATTCCGGGAGGGGGGAGACCCAGTACTTC. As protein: CASSVDSGRGETQYF.